Listed below are T cell receptor beta chains from one sample, sequenced in a study of CD8+CD57+ T cells in acquired aplastic anemia. TCRdb recomputed calls from the reads with MiXCR, one row per CDR3 protein. The repertoire consists of 260,000 or so distinct CDR3 sequences, with roughly 82% occurring once and the leading ten covering roughly 42%. Sequenced material: sorted CD4+, CD8+, or CD8+CD57+ T cells (not recorded which) from PBMCs. The source is a human donor with aplastic anemia. Both conserved end residues are part of each CDR3. The order of the fields is V gene, J gene, clone size, CDR3 length, D gene, CDR3 DNA, CDR3 protein. The D gene is left open where the match is weak. A row's size may be missing; if present it is once, few, many or a size class.

V: TRBV5-5; J: TRBJ2-5; size: .; length: 14; D: .; DNA: TGTGCCAGCAGCTTGGAACTAGAGCAAGAGACCCAGTACTTC; CDR3: CASSLELEQETQYF
V: TRBV9; J: TRBJ1-1; size: .; length: 15; D: .; DNA: TGTGCCAGCAGCTTAGATCTGCAAAGCACAGCTACGCCTTTCTTT; CDR3: CASSLDLQSTATPFF
V: TRBV5-1; J: TRBJ1-2; size: .; length: 14; D: .; DNA: TGCGCCAGCAGCTTGGAAAGGTCGGCCTATGGCTACACCTTC; CDR3: CASSLERSAYGYTF
V: TRBV5-4; J: TRBJ2-3; size: .; length: 14; D: TRBD2; DNA: TGTGCCAGCGGGGGGGGGGAGGCCTACAATGAGCAGTATTTT; CDR3: CASGGGEAYNEQYF
V: TRBV9; J: TRBJ2-3; size: .; length: 13; D: .; DNA: TGTGCCAGCAGCGATGGCGGGGCAGATCATACGCAGTTT; CDR3: CASSDGGADHTQF
V: TRBV12-3/TRBV12-4; J: TRBJ2-5; size: .; length: 16; D: .; DNA: TGTGCCAGCACTAAGGGCCCAACAACTAGTCAAGAGACCCAGTACTTC; CDR3: CASTKGPTTSQETQYF
V: TRBV9; J: TRBJ2-2; size: .; length: 17; D: TRBD2; DNA: TGTGCCAGCAGTAGACTATCGTGGACTAGCGGGGGCGGGGAGCTGTTTTTT; CDR3: CASSRLSWTSGGGELFF
V: TRBV2; J: TRBJ2-1; size: once; length: 14; D: .; DNA: TGTGCCACCAGCAGAGGCAGCGAGCAAGAGCAGCAGTTCTTC; CDR3: CATSRGSEQEQQFF
V: TRBV7-7; J: TRBJ2-3; size: .; length: 16; D: .; DNA: TGTGCCAGCAGCTTAAAAGGGAGCTACGGGGCCAACGTCCAGTATTTT; CDR3: CASSLKGSYGANVQYF
V: TRBV9; J: TRBJ1-1; size: .; length: 15; D: .; DNA: TGTGCCAGCAGCGTAGATGTGGGGACCACTACAGAAGCTTTCTTT; CDR3: CASSVDVGTTTEAFF
V: TRBV10-2; J: TRBJ1-5; size: .; length: 16; D: .; DNA: TGCGCCAGCACCCCGACAGGTGGTTTGGGCAATCAGCCCCGGCATTTT; CDR3: CASTPTGGLGNQPRHF